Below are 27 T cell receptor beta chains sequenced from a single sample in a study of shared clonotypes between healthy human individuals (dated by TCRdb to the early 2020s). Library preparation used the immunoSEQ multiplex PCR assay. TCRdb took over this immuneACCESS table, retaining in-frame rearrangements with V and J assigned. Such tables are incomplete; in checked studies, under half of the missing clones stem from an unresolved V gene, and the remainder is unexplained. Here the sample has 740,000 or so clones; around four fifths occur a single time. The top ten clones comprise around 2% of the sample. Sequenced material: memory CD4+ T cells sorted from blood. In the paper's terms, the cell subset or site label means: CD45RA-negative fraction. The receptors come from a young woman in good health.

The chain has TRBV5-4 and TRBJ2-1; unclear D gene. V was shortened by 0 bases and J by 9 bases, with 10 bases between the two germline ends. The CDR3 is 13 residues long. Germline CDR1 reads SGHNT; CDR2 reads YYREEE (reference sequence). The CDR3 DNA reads TGTGCCAGCAGCTTGGGTAAACGGAGTGAGCAGTTCTTC. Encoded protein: CASSLGKRSEQFF.

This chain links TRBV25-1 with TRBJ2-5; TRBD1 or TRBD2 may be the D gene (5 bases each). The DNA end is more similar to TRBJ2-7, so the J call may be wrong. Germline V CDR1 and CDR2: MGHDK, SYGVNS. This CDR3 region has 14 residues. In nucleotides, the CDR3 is TGTGCCAGCACTAGGCAGGGAGCCTTCTACGAGCAGTACTTC. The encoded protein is CASTRQGAFYEQYF.

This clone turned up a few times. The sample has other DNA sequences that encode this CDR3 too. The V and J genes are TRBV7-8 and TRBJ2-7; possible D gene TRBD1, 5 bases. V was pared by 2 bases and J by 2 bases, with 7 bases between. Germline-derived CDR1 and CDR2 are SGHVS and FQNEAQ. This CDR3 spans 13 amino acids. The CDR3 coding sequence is TGTGCCAGCAGCTTATCGACAGCCTACGAGCAGTACTTC. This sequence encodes CASSLSTAYEQYF.

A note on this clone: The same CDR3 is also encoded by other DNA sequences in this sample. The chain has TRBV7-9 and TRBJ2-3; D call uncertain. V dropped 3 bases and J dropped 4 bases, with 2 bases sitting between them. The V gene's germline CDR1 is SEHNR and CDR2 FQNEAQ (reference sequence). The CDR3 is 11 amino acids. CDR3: CASSFSDTQYF. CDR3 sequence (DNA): TGTGCCAGCAGCTTTTCAGATACGCAGTATTTT. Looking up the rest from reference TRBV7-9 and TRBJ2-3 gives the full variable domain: DTGVSQNPRHKITKRGQNVTFRCDPISEHNRLYWYRQTLGQGPEFLTYFQNEAQLEKSRLLSDRFSAERPKGSFSTLEIQRTEQGDSAMYLCASSFSDTQYFGPGTRLTVL.

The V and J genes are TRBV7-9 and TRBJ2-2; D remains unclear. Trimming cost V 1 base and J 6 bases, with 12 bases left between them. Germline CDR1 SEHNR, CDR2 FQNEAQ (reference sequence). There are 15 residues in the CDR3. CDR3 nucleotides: TGTGCCAGCAGCTTAGGTTCAGCCCGGGCCGGGGAGCTGTTTTTT. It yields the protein CASSLGSARAGELFF. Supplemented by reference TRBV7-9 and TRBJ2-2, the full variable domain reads DTGVSQNPRHKITKRGQNVTFRCDPISEHNRLYWYRQTLGQGPEFLTYFQNEAQLEKSRLLSDRFSAERPKGSFSTLEIQRTEQGDSAMYLCASSLGSARAGELFFGEGSRLTVL.

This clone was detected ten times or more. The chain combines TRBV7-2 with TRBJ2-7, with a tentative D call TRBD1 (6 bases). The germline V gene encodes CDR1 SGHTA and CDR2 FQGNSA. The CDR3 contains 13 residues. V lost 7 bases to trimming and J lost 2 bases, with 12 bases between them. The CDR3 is CASTYRQAYEQYF. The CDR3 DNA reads TGTGCCAGCACGTATCGACAGGCCTACGAGCAGTACTTC.

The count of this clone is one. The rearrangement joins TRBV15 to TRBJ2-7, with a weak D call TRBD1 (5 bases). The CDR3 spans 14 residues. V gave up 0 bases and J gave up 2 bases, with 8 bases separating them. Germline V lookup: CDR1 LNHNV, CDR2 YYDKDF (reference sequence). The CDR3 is CATSRDRVTYEQYF. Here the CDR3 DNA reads TGTGCCACCAGCAGAGACAGGGTAACCTACGAGCAGTACTTC. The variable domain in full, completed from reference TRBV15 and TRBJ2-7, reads DAMVIQNPRYQVTQFGKPVTLSCSQTLNHNVMYWYQQKSSQAPKLLFHYYDKDFNNEADTPDNFQSRRPNTSFCFLDIRSPGLGDTAMYLCATSRDRVTYEQYFGPGTRLTVT.

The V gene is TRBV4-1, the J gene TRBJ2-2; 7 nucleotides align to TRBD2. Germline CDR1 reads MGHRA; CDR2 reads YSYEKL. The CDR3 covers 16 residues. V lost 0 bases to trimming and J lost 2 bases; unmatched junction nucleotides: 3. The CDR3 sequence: CASSQEASGNTGELFF. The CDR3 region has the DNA TGCGCCAGCAGCCAAGAGGCTAGCGGCAACACCGGGGAGCTGTTTTTT.

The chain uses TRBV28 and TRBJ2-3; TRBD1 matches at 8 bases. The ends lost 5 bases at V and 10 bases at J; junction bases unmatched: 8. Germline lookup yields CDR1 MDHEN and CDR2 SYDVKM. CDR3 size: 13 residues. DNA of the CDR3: TGTGCCAGCAGTCAACCAGACAGGGGCGCGCAGTATTTT. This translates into CASSQPDRGAQYF.

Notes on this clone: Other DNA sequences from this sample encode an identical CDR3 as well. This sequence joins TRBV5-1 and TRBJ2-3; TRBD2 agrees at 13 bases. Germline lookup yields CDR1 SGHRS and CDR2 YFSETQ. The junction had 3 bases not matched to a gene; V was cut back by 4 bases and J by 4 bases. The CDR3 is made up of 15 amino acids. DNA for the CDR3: TGCGCCAGCAGCCTGGGACTAGCGGGATCAGATACGCAGTATTTT. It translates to CASSLGLAGSDTQYF.

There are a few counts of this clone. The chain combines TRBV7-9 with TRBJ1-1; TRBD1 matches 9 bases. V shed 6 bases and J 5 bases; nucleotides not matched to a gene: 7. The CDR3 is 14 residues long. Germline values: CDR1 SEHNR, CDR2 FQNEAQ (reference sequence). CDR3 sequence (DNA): TGTGCCAGCAGTCCAACAGGGGGCGGAACTGAAGCTTTCTTT. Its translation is CASSPTGGGTEAFF.

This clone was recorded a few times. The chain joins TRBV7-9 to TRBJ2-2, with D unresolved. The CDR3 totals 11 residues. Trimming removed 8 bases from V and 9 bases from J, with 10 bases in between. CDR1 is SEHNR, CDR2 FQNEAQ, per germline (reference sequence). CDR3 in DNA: TGTGCCAGCCGTTCGAACCGGGAGCTGTTTTTT. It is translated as CASRSNRELFF.

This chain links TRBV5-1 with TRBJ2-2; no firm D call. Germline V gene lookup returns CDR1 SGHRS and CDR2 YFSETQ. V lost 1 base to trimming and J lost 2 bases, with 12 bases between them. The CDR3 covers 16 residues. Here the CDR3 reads CASSLSGDTNTGELFF. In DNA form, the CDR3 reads TGCGCCAGCAGCTTGAGTGGTGACACCAACACCGGGGAGCTGTTTTTT.

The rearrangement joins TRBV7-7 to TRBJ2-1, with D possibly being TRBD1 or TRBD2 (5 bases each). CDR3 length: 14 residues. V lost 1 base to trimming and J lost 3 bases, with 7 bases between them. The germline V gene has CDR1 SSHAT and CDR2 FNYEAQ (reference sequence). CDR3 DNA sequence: TGTGCCAGCAGCTTAGGGGGGAACTACAATGAGCAGTTCTTC. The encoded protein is CASSLGGNYNEQFF. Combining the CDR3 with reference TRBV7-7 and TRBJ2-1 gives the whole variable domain GAGVSQSPRYKVTKRGQDVTLRCDPISSHATLYWYQQALGQGPEFLTYFNYEAQPDKSGLPSDRFSAERPEGSISTLTIQRTEQRDSAMYRCASSLGGNYNEQFFGPGTRLTVL.

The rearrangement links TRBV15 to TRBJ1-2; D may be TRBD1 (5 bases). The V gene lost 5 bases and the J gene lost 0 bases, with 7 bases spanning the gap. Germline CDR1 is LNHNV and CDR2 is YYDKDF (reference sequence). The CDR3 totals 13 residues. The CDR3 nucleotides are TGTGCCACCAGCTTGACAGCTAACTATGGCTACACCTTC. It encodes CATSLTANYGYTF.

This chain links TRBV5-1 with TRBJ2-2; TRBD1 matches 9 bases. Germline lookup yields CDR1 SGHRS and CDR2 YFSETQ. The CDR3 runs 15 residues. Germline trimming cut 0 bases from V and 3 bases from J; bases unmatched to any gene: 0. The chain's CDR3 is CASSLGQGDTGELFF. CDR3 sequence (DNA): TGCGCCAGCAGCTTGGGACAGGGGGACACCGGGGAGCTGTTTTTT.

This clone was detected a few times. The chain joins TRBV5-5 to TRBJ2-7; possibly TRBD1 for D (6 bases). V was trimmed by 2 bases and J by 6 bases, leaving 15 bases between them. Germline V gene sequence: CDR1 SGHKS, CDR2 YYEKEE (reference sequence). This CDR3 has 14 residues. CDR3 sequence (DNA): TGTGCCAGCAGCTTCATGGGGGCAGAAGGCGAGCAGTACTTC. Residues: CASSFMGAEGEQYF.

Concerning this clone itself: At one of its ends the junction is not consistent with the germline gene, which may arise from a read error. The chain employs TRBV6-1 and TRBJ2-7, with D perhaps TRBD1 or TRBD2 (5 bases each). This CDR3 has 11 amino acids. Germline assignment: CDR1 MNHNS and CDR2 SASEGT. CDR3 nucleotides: TGTGCCAGCAGTGAAAACAGGAGGTGGGACTTC. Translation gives CASSENRRWDF.

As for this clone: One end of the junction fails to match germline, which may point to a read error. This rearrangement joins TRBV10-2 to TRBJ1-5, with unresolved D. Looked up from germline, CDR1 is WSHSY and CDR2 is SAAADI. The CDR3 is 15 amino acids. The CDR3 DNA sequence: TGCGCCAGCAGTCTAGACGGGCTAAGGGATCAACCCCAGCATTTT. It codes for CASSLDGLRDQPQHF.

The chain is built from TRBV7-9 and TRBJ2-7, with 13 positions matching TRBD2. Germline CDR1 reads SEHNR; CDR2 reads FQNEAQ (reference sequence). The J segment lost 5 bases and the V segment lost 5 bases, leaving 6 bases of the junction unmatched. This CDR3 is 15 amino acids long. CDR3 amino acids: CASSRGLAGVDEQYF. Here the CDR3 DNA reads TGTGCCAGCAGCCGCGGACTAGCGGGAGTCGACGAGCAGTACTTC.

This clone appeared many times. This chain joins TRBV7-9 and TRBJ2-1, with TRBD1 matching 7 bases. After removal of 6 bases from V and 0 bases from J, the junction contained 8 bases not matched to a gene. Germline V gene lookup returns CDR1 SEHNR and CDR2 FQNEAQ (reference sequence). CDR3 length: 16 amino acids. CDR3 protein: CASRSKGTDSYNEQFF. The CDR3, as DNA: TGTGCCAGCAGATCAAAGGGGACAGACTCCTACAATGAGCAGTTCTTC.

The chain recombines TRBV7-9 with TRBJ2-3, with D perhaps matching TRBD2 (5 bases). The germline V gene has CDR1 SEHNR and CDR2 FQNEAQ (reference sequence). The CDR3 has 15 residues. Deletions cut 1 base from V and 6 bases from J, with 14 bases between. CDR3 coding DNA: TGTGCCAGCAGCTTAGTACGCCAGACGGGGGATACGCAGTATTTT. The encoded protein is CASSLVRQTGDTQYF.

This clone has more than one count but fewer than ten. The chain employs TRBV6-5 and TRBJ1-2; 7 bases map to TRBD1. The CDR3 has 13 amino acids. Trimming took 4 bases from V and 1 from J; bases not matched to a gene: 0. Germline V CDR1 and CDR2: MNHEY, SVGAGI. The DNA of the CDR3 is TGTGCCAGCAGTTGGGACAGTAACTATGGCTACACCTTC. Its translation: CASSWDSNYGYTF.

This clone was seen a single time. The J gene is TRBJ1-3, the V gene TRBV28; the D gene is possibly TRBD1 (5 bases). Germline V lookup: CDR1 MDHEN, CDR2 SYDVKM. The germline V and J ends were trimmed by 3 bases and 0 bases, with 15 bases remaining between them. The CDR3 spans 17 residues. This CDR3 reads CASSLETASPSGNTIYF. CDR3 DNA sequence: TGTGCCAGCAGTTTGGAGACAGCCTCTCCCTCTGGAAACACCATATATTTT.

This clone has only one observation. The CDR3, as DNA: TGTGCCAGTAGTATGGGGGAAGGACCGCAGTTCTTC. As protein: CASSMGEGPQFF. V usage is TRBV19 and J usage is TRBJ2-1; the D call may be TRBD1 or TRBD2 (5 bases each). The CDR3 sequence is 12 residues long. V dropped 3 bases and J dropped 12 bases, with 12 bases sitting between them. Germline CDR1 reads LNHDA; CDR2 reads SQIVND (reference sequence).

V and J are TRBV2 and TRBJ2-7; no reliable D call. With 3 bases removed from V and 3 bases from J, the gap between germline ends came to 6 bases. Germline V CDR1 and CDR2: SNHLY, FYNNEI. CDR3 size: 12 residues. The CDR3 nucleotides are TGTGCCAGCAGTGATAACAGCTACGAGCAGTACTTC. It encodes CASSDNSYEQYF.

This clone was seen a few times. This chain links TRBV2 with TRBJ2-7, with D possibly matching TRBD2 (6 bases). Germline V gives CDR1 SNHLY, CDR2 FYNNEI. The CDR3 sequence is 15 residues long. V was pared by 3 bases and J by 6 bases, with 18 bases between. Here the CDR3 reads CASSDLGSWGREQYF. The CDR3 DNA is TGTGCCAGCAGTGATCTCGGGAGTTGGGGACGCGAGCAGTACTTC.